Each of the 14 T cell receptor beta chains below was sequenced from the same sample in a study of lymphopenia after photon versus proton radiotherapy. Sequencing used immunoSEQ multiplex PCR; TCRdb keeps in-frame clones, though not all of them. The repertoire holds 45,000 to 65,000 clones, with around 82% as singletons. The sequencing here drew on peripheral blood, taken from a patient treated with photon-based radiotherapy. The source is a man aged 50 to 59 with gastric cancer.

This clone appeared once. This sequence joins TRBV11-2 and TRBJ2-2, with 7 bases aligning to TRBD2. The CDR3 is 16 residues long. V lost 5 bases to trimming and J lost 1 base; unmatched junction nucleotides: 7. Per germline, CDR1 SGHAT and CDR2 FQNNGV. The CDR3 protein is CASSRQAGQNTGELFF. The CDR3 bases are TGTGCCAGCAGCCGCCAAGCGGGGCAGAACACCGGGGAGCTGTTTTTT.

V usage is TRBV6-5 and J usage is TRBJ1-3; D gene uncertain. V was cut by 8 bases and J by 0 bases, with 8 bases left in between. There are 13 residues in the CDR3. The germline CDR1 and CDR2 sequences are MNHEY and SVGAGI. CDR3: CASAEYSGNTIYF. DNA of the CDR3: TGTGCCAGCGCTGAGTACTCTGGAAACACCATATATTTT.

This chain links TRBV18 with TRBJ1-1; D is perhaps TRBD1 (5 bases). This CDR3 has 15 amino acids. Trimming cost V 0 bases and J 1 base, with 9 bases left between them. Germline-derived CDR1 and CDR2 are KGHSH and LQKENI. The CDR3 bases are TGTGCCAGCTCACCACCGGGTGGGGCGAACACTGAAGCTTTCTTT. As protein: CASSPPGGANTEAFF.

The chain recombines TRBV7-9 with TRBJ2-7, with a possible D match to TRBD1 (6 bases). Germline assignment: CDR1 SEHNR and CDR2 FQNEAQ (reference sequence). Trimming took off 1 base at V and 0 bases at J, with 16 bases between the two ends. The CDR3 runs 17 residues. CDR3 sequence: CASSLGVGAESSYEQYF. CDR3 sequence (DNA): TGTGCCAGCAGCTTAGGGGTGGGGGCGGAGAGCTCCTACGAGCAGTACTTC.

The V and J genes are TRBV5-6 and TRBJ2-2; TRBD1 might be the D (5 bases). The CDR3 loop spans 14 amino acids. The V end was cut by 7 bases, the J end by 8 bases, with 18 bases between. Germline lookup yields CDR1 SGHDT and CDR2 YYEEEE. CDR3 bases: TGTGCCAGCGATACCCTGGGGCAGGGAGGGGAGCTGTTTTTT. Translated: CASDTLGQGGELFF.

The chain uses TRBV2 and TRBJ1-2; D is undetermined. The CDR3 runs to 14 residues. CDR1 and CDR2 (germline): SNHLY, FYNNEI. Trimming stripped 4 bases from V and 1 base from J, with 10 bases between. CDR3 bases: TGTGCCAGCAGTGGAGACGGCAATAACTATGGCTACACCTTC. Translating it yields CASSGDGNNYGYTF.

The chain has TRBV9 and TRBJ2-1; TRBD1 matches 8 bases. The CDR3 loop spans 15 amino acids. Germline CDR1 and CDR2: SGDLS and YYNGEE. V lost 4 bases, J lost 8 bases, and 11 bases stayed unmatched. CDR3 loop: CASSTHLGQGDEQFF. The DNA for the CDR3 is TGTGCCAGCAGCACCCACCTAGGACAGGGAGATGAGCAGTTCTTC. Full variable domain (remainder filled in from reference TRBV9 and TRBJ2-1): DSGVTQTPKHLITATGQRVTLRCSPRSGDLSVYWYQQSLDQGLQFLIQYYNGEERAKGNILERFSAQQFPDLHSELNLSSLELGDSALYFCASSTHLGQGDEQFFGPGTRLTVL.

The chain's CDR3 is CASSSNTGELFF. DNA for the CDR3: TGTGCCAGCAGCTCCAACACCGGGGAGCTGTTTTTT. The chain has TRBV7-9 and TRBJ2-2; D is ambiguous. V gave up 4 bases and J gave up 2 bases, with 2 bases separating them. Germline V gives CDR1 SEHNR, CDR2 FQNEAQ (reference sequence). The CDR3 has 12 residues.

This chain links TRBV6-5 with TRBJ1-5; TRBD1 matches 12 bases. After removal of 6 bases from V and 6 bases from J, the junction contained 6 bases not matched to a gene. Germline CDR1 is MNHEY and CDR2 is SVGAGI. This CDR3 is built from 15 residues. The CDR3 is CASSPGTGGSQPQHF. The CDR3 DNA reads TGTGCCAGCAGCCCCGGGACAGGGGGCAGTCAGCCCCAGCATTTT.

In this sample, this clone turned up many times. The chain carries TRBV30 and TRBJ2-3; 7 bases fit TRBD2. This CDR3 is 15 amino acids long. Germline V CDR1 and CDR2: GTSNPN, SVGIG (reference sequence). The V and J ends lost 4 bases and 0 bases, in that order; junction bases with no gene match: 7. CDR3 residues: CAWILDGGSTDTQYF. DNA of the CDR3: TGTGCCTGGATCCTAGACGGGGGGAGCACAGATACGCAGTATTTT. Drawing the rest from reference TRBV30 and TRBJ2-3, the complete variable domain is SQTIHQWPATLVQPVGSPLSLECTVEGTSNPNLYWYRQAAGRGLQLLFYSVGIGQISSEVPQNLSASRPQDRQFILSSKKLLLSDSGFYLCAWILDGGSTDTQYFGPGTRLTVL.

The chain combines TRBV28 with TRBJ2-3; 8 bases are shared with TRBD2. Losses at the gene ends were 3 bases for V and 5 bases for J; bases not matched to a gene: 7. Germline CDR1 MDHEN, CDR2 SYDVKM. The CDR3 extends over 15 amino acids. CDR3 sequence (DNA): TGTGCCAGCAGTTTCAGCTCTAGCGGGCAAGATACGCAGTATTTT. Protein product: CASSFSSSGQDTQYF. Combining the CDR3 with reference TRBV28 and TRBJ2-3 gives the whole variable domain DVKVTQSSRYLVKRTGEKVFLECVQDMDHENMFWYRQDPGLGLRLIYFSYDVKMKEKGDIPEGYSVSREKKERFSLILESASTNQTSMYLCASSFSSSGQDTQYFGPGTRLTVL.

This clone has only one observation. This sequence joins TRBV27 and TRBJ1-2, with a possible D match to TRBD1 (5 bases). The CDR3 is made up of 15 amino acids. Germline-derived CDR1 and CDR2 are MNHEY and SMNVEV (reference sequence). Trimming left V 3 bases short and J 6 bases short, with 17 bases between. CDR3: CASSFRDPIRNGYTF. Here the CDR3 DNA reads TGTGCCAGCAGTTTCCGGGACCCCATTAGGAATGGCTACACCTTC.

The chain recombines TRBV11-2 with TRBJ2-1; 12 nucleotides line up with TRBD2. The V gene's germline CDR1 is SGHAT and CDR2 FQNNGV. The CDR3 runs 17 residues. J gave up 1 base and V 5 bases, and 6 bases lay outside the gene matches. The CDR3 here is CASSHRLAGASYNEQFF. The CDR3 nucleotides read TGTGCCAGCAGCCATCGACTAGCGGGAGCGTCCTACAATGAGCAGTTCTTC.

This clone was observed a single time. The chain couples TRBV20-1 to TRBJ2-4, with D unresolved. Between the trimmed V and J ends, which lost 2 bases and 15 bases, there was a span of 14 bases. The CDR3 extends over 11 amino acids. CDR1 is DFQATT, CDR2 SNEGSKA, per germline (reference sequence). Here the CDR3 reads CSARNDVTSYF. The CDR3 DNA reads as TGCAGTGCTAGAAACGACGTCACGTCGTACTTC.